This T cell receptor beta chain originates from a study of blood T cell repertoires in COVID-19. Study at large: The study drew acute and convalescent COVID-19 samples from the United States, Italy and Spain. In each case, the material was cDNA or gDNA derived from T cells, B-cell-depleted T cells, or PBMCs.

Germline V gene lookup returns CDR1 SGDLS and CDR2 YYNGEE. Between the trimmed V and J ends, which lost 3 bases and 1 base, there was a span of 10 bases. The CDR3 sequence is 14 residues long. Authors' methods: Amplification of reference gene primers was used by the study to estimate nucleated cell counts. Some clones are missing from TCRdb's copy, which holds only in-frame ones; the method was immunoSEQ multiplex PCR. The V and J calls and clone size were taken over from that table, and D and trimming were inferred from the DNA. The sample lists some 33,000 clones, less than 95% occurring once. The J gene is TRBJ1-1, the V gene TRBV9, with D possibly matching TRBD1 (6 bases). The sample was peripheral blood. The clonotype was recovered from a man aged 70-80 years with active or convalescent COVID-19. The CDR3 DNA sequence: TGTGCCAGCAGCGGCTTACAGGGGAACACTGAAGCTTTCTTT. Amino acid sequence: CASSGLQGNTEAFF.